The present TCR beta chain was sequenced within a study of T cell repertoires in ileal Crohn's disease. Study-level points and caveats: Compared with non-smokers, active smokers at surgery showed more clonal expansions. Mucosal expansions were suggested to be mainly CD8 T cells.

Trimming at V came to 6 bases and at J to 5 bases, leaving 21 bases not matched to a gene. The CDR3 is made up of 18 amino acids. CDR1 is LNHDA and CDR2 is SQIVND in the germline V gene (reference sequence). Generated by immunoSEQ multiplex PCR, the TCRdb table keeps only in-frame clones and is missing some. The sample lists about 14,000 clones; around three quarters were seen once. This clone was recorded a few times. Antigen specificity is unknown. The sequence was obtained from an adult with Crohn's disease. The rearrangement uses TRBV19 and TRBJ2-7; the match to TRBD1 covers 8 bases. The sequencing input was ileal tissue. This chain's CDR3 is CASSTHPPQTGDLDEQYF. Written as DNA, the CDR3 is TGTGCCAGTAGCACTCACCCGCCGCAGACAGGGGACCTTGACGAGCAGTACTTC.